This T cell receptor beta chain was retrieved from a study of blood T cell repertoires in COVID-19. Study-wide background: The origin of the acute and convalescent COVID-19 samples was the United States, Italy and Spain. T cells, B-cell-depleted T cells, or PBMCs supplied cDNA or gDNA.

Per the original data handling: Estimation of nucleated cell counts was performed using reference gene primer amplification. Clones were sequenced by immunoSEQ multiplex PCR, and TCRdb holds only the in-frame ones, with some missing. D and trimming come from the DNA, and the V and J calls and clone size come from that table. The sample has under 130,000 clones; about 76% are singletons. The source is a woman in her 70s with acute or convalescent COVID-19. The specimen sequenced was peripheral blood.

The CDR3 spells CSVGGRGYQETQYF. DNA of the CDR3: TGCAGCGTTGGTGGCAGGGGGTACCAAGAGACCCAGTACTTC. This chain joins TRBV29-1 and TRBJ2-5; 7 bases fit TRBD1. V trimming: 4 bases; J trimming: 0 bases; junction bases outside the gene matches: 5. The germline gives CDR1 SQVTM, CDR2 ANQGSEA. The CDR3 consists of 14 residues.